This passage covers 28 T cell receptor beta chains from one sample sequenced in a study of blood T cells in healthy people across ages. With a J-beta primer mix and a sample-barcoded 5' primer, a second PCR ran about 7 to 12 cycles. TCRdb reanalysed the 5' RACE reads using MiXCR and keeps one entry per CDR3 protein. In the table there are about 1.4 million distinct CDR3 sequences, 45% to 70% of which are singletons. Sequenced sample: blood. Every receptor here comes from a man in his late teens or twenties in good health.

The rearrangement joins TRBV7-9 to TRBJ2-2; weak D call: TRBD1 (5 bases). CDR3 length: 13 amino acids. V was cut by 10 bases and J by 6 bases, with 15 bases left in between. CDR1 and CDR2 from the germline V gene are SEHNR and FQNEAQ (reference sequence). For the CDR3, the DNA is TGTGCCACCCCACAAGGGGAACCCGGGGAGCTGTTTTTT. Its translation: CATPQGEPGELFF.

The rearrangement uses TRBV7-9 and TRBJ2-1, with TRBD2 as a possible D gene (6 bases). Trimming pared 7 bases from V and 11 bases from J, leaving 21 bases between. Germline CDR1 reads SEHNR; CDR2 reads FQNEAQ (reference sequence). This CDR3 comprises 14 residues. The CDR3 DNA sequence: TGTGCCAGCACCCCACCGGGCTCTAGCGCCCAGCAGTTCTTC. As protein: CASTPPGSSAQQFF. Combining the CDR3 with reference TRBV7-9 and TRBJ2-1 gives the whole variable domain DTGVSQNPRHKITKRGQNVTFRCDPISEHNRLYWYRQTLGQGPEFLTYFQNEAQLEKSRLLSDRFSAERPKGSFSTLEIQRTEQGDSAMYLCASTPPGSSAQQFFGPGTRLTVL.

This clonotype was found once. This chain uses TRBV6-5 with TRBJ2-2; 7 bases fit TRBD2. Germline trimming cut 5 bases from V and 6 bases from J; bases unmatched to any gene: 12. The CDR3 extends over 16 amino acids. CDR1 is MNHEY and CDR2 is SVGAGI in the germline V gene. The CDR3 protein is CASSTGSGWEAGELFF. As DNA, the CDR3 is TGTGCCAGCAGTACGGGTAGCGGGTGGGAAGCCGGGGAGCTGTTTTTT.

V usage is TRBV4-1 and J usage is TRBJ2-5; tentatively, D is TRBD2 (6 bases). The CDR3 spans 16 residues. Trimming took 1 base from V and 0 from J, leaving 12 bases between them. Looked up from germline, CDR1 is MGHRA and CDR2 is YSYEKL. In nucleotides, the CDR3 is TGCGCCAGCAGCCAAGTTGGCGGGATGTACCAAGAGACCCAGTACTTC. It specifies CASSQVGGMYQETQYF.

This chain uses TRBV7-2 with TRBJ2-7; the match to TRBD1 covers 8 bases. V gave up 0 bases and J gave up 4 bases; unmatched junction bases: 5. The length of the CDR3 is 15 residues. Germline-derived CDR1 and CDR2 are SGHTA and FQGNSA. DNA for the CDR3: TGTGCCAGCAGCTTAGCGTTGACAGGGGCATACGAGCAGTACTTC. It specifies CASSLALTGAYEQYF.

The V and J genes are TRBV7-9 and TRBJ2-3; D is unresolved. V gave up 1 base and J gave up 6 bases, with 8 bases separating them. The germline CDR1 and CDR2 sequences are SEHNR and FQNEAQ (reference sequence). This CDR3 is built from 13 residues. CDR3 nucleotides: TGTGCCAGCAGCTTAGACACCCTGGATACGCAGTATTTT. Translating gives CASSLDTLDTQYF.

The genes are TRBV7-9 and TRBJ2-3; D is perhaps TRBD1 or TRBD2 (6 bases each). Germline V gene data show CDR1 as SEHNR and CDR2 as FQNEAQ (reference sequence). CDR3 length equals 16 residues. The ends were cut back, 5 bases at V and 1 base at J, with 16 bases in the middle. DNA for the CDR3: TGTGCCAGCAGCCCCCATTTGAGGGGGGGCACAGATACGCAGTATTTT. Amino acids: CASSPHLRGGTDTQYF.

The chain uses TRBV5-1 and TRBJ2-7; no clear D. The CDR3 extends over 16 amino acids. Trimming cost V 3 bases and J 7 bases, with 23 bases left between them. Germline CDR1 and CDR2: SGHRS and YFSETQ. The CDR3 reads CASSWYDKPYASEQYF. As DNA, the CDR3 is TGCGCCAGCAGCTGGTACGATAAACCCTACGCATCGGAGCAGTACTTC.

This chain connects TRBV6-5 to TRBJ2-1; no definite D call. CDR1 and CDR2 (germline): MNHEY, SVGAGI. V lost 3 bases, J lost 4 bases, and 7 bases lay in between. This CDR3 is 13 amino acids long. The CDR3 DNA sequence: TGTGCCAGCAGTTATATGGGGTACAATGAGCAGTTCTTC. It codes for CASSYMGYNEQFF.

The rearrangement uses TRBV12-3 or TRBV12-4 and TRBJ2-2; TRBD2 aligns across 13 bases. This CDR3 has 15 amino acids. After removal of 5 bases from V and 5 bases from J, the junction contained 2 bases not matched to a gene. Written as DNA, the CDR3 is TGTGCCAGCAGTACTAGCGGGGGGGCGACCGGGGAGCTGTTTTTT. This gives the protein CASSTSGGATGELFF.

The V call is TRBV6-6, the J call TRBJ2-1; 9 positions match TRBD1. After removal of 6 bases from V and 10 bases from J, the junction contained 13 bases not matched to a gene. Germline-derived CDR1 and CDR2 are MNHNY and SVGAGI (reference sequence). This CDR3 has 15 residues. CDR3 loop: CASSPGTGRDREQFF. CDR3 bases: TGTGCCAGCAGCCCCGGGACAGGGAGAGATCGGGAGCAGTTCTTC.

This clonotype showed up just a few times. The V gene is TRBV20-1, the J gene TRBJ2-3; D may be TRBD1 (5 bases). The CDR3 has 11 residues. The germline V and J ends were trimmed by 5 bases and 6 bases, with 9 bases remaining between them. Germline V gives CDR1 DFQATT, CDR2 SNEGSKA (reference sequence). The CDR3 protein is CSALGVDTQYF. The DNA of the CDR3 is TGCAGTGCTCTAGGGGTGGATACGCAGTATTTT.

This clonotype has only one observation. The gene calls are TRBV12-3 or TRBV12-4 and TRBJ2-1; D is perhaps TRBD2 (5 bases). V was clipped by 7 bases and J by 8 bases, with 18 bases between them. The CDR3 runs to 14 residues. The CDR3 spells CASTIDWRGHEQFF. For the CDR3, the DNA is TGTGCCAGCACCATAGATTGGCGCGGGCATGAGCAGTTCTTC.

CDR3: CASSQQVHEQYF. CDR3 bases: TGTGCCAGCAGCCAACAGGTCCACGAGCAGTACTTC. The rearrangement links TRBV12-3 or TRBV12-4 to TRBJ2-7; D may be TRBD1 (5 bases). This CDR3 contains 12 residues. Trimming left V 6 bases short and J 5 bases short, with 11 bases between.

The chain links TRBV11-3 to TRBJ2-1; D is undetermined. The CDR3 extends over 13 amino acids. The germline CDR1 and CDR2 sequences are SGHNT and YENEEA. Trimming cost V 5 bases and J 4 bases, with 9 bases left between them. The CDR3 spells CASSRARYNEQFF. In nucleotides, the CDR3 is TGTGCCAGCAGCCGGGCTAGGTACAATGAGCAGTTCTTC.

The rearrangement joins TRBV27 to TRBJ1-4; D not resolved. CDR3 size: 15 residues. Trimming cost V 7 bases and J 7 bases, with 19 bases left between them. Germline values: CDR1 MNHEY, CDR2 SMNVEV (reference sequence). In DNA, the CDR3 is TGTGCCAGCACCGGACGCCAAGATCTTGGTGAAAAACTGTTTTTT. Protein: CASTGRQDLGEKLFF.

This clonotype was seen only a few times. This chain links TRBV29-1 with TRBJ2-3; the D gene is possibly TRBD1 (6 bases). Germline V gene data show CDR1 as SQVTM and CDR2 as ANQGSEA. This CDR3 region has 14 residues. Trimming cost V 4 bases and J 4 bases, with 15 bases left between them. CDR3 region: CSVGISGGADTQYF. As DNA, the CDR3 is TGCAGCGTTGGGATTAGTGGGGGCGCAGATACGCAGTATTTT.

This clonotype was counted only a few times. This chain uses TRBV25-1 with TRBJ1-2; D is unclear. CDR1 MGHDK and CDR2 SYGVNS come from the germline V gene. The CDR3 has 12 amino acids. The V gene lost 1 base and the J gene lost 8 bases, with 8 bases spanning the gap. CDR3 amino acids: CASSELRVGYTF. The CDR3 coding sequence is TGTGCCAGCAGTGAATTAAGGGTCGGCTACACCTTC.

The J gene is TRBJ2-3, the V gene TRBV25-1; 7 nucleotides agree with TRBD1. The CDR3 length is 16 residues. Germline V gene sequence: CDR1 MGHDK, CDR2 SYGVNS. Trimming at V came to 0 bases and at J to 5 bases, leaving 8 bases not matched to a gene. CDR3 bases: TGTGCCAGCAGTGAATACGACAGGGCCAGGGAAGATACGCAGTATTTT. Amino acid sequence: CASSEYDRAREDTQYF.

The V call is TRBV29-1, the J call TRBJ2-7, with TRBD1 identical over 8 bases. CDR1 is SQVTM and CDR2 is ANQGSEA in the germline V gene. The junction had 10 bases not matched to a gene; V was cut back by 6 bases and J by 6 bases. The CDR3 loop spans 13 amino acids. CDR3 protein: CSVRTGTPFEQYF. The DNA for the CDR3 is TGCAGCGTAAGGACAGGGACTCCTTTCGAGCAGTACTTC.

J is TRBJ2-1 and V is TRBV7-2; TRBD2 matches 9 bases. The CDR3 runs to 17 residues. Per germline, CDR1 SGHTA and CDR2 FQGNSA. Trimming at V came to 2 bases and at J to 4 bases, leaving 9 bases not matched to a gene. The CDR3 DNA reads as TGTGCCAGCAGCTTACGTGTACGGACTAGCGAGTACAATGAGCAGTTCTTC. Translating gives CASSLRVRTSEYNEQFF.

This clonotype has more than one count but fewer than ten. The rearrangement uses TRBV7-8 and TRBJ1-1; no clear D. There are 12 residues in the CDR3. The germline gives CDR1 SGHVS, CDR2 FQNEAQ. Trimming left V 5 bases short and J 5 bases short, with 9 bases between. The CDR3 spells CASSPRVTEAFF. CDR3 nucleotides: TGTGCCAGCAGCCCCCGAGTGACTGAAGCTTTCTTT.

In its sample, this clonotype was seen a few times. The chain employs TRBV10-3 and TRBJ2-1; TRBD2 aligns across 14 bases. Germline CDR1 reads ENHRY; CDR2 reads SYGVKD. V dropped 5 bases and J dropped 9; count of bases not matched to a gene: 9. CDR3 length: 16 residues. The CDR3 sequence is CAISNRLAGGPSEQFF. The CDR3 region has the DNA TGTGCCATCAGTAACCGACTAGCGGGAGGGCCGAGTGAGCAGTTCTTC.

The chain has TRBV4-2 and TRBJ2-5, with TRBD2 matching 7 bases. Germline CDR1 LGHNA, CDR2 YNFKEQ. This CDR3 is built from 14 residues. V was clipped by 1 base and J by 5 bases; unmatched bases: 4. The CDR3 region has the DNA TGTGCCAGCAGCCAAGGGGGGGGGTACGAGACCCAGTACTTC. Translation: CASSQGGGYETQYF.

J is TRBJ2-5 and V is TRBV5-1; no firm D call. The CDR3 is 16 amino acids. Trimming removed 0 bases at V and 2 bases at J, with 14 bases between. CDR1 is SGHRS and CDR2 is YFSETQ in the germline V gene. This chain's CDR3 is CASSLGNGRLQETQYF. For the CDR3, the DNA is TGCGCCAGCAGCTTGGGTAATGGCAGGTTACAAGAGACCCAGTACTTC. The full variable domain, its missing parts supplied by reference TRBV5-1 and TRBJ2-5, is KAGVTQTPRYLIKTRGQQVTLSCSPISGHRSVSWYQQTPGQGLQFLFEYFSETQRNKGNFPGRFSGRQFSNSRSEMNVSTLELGDSALYLCASSLGNGRLQETQYFGPGTRLLVL.

This chain links TRBV14 with TRBJ2-7; a possible D gene is TRBD2 (5 bases). Germline CDR1 reads SGHDN; CDR2 reads FVKESK. Trimming left V 4 bases short and J 4 bases short, with 14 bases between. The CDR3 totals 14 residues. The CDR3 DNA is TGTGCCAGCAGCCCGGGATCTCCCGTGTACGAGCAGTACTTC. Encoded protein: CASSPGSPVYEQYF.

J is TRBJ2-5 and V is TRBV29-1; D is ambiguous. Germline-derived CDR1 and CDR2 are SQVTM and ANQGSEA. This CDR3 spans 12 amino acids. Trimming cost V 2 bases and J 5 bases, with 9 bases left between them. The CDR3 nucleotides read TGCAGCGTTGAATTGGGTCCTGAGACCCAGTACTTC. Its protein is CSVELGPETQYF.

The chain employs TRBV14 and TRBJ2-1; 8 bases agree with TRBD1. The J call may be faulty, since TRBJ2-7 better matches the DNA end. The CDR3 covers 16 residues. Germline-derived CDR1 and CDR2 are SGHDN and FVKESK. This CDR3 reads CASSHFGTGLYNEQYF. The CDR3 bases are TGTGCCAGCAGCCATTTCGGGACAGGCTTATACAATGAGCAGTACTTC.